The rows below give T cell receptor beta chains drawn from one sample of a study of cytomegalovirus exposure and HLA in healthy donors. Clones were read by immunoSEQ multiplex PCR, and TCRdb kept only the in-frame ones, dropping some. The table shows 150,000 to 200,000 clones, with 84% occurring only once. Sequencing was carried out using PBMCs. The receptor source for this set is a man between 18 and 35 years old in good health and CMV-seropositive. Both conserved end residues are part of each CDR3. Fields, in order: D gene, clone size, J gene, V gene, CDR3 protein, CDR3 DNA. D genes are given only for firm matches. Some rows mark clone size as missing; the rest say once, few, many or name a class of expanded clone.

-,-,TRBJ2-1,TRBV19,CATLGPAQGEQFF,TGTGCCACCCTAGGACCCGCCCAGGGTGAGCAGTTCTTC
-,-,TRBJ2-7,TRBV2,CASRTQGSTYEQYF,TGTGCCAGCAGGACACAGGGATCAACCTACGAGCAGTACTTC
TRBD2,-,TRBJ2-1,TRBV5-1,CASSLVAGEYNEQFF,TGCGCCAGCAGCTTGGTAGCGGGAGAGTACAATGAGCAGTTCTTC
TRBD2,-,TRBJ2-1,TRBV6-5,CASSSLAGVDNEQFF,TGTGCCAGCAGTTCCCTCGCGGGAGTCGACAATGAGCAGTTCTTC
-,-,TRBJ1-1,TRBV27,CASSLGPAGWGENTEAFF,TGTGCCAGCAGTTTAGGACCGGCGGGGTGGGGTGAGAACACTGAAGCTTTCTTT
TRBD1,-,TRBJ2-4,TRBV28,CASFGTGRIQYF,TGTGCCAGCTTTGGGACAGGGCGCATTCAGTACTTC
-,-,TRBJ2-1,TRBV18,CASSPSILSYNEQFF,TGTGCCAGCTCACCAAGCATCCTGTCGTACAATGAGCAGTTCTTC
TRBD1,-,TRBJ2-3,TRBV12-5,CASGPTGFTDTQYF,TGTGCTAGTGGTCCGACAGGGTTCACAGATACGCAGTATTTT
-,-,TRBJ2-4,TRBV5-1,CASSLNGGNIQYF,TGCGCCAGCAGCTTGAACGGGGGAAACATTCAGTACTTC
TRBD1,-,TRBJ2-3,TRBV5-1,CASSKDRSVTDTQYF,TGCGCCAGCAGCAAGGACAGGTCCGTGACAGATACGCAGTATTTT
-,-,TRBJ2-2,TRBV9,CASSVGAAMGTGELFF,TGTGCCAGCAGCGTAGGTGCAGCGATGGGCACCGGGGAGCTGTTTTTT
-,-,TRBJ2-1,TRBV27,CASIRTANFYNEQFF,TGTGCCAGTATCAGGACAGCCAATTTCTACAATGAGCAGTTCTTC
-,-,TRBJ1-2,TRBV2,CASSDSYGYTF,TGTGCCAGCAGCGACAGCTATGGCTACACCTTC
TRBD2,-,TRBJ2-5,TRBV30,CAWKIAGGGETQYF,TGTGCCTGGAAGATAGCGGGAGGGGGGGAGACCCAGTACTTC
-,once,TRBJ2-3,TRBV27,CASSRRLQGDADTQYF,TGTGCCAGCAGTCGACGACTGCAAGGAGATGCAGATACGCAGTATTTT
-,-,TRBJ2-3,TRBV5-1,CASSFESAMRDTQYF,TGCGCCAGCAGCTTTGAGAGTGCGATGCGAGATACGCAGTATTTT
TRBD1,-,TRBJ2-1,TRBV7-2,CASSPGQGASSEQFF,TGTGCCAGCAGCCCAGGACAGGGGGCGTCGAGTGAGCAGTTCTTC
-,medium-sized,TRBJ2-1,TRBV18,CASSSSDEQFF,TGTGCCAGCTCGTCCAGTGATGAGCAGTTCTTC
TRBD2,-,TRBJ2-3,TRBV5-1,CASSVTSGSADTQYF,TGCGCCAGCAGCGTGACTAGCGGGAGCGCAGATACGCAGTATTTT
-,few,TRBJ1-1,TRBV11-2,CASILRVVAFF,TGTGCCAGCATCCTCAGGGTGGTAGCTTTCTTT
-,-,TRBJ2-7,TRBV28,CASKGSGSYEQYF,TGTGCCAGCAAGGGTAGCGGTTCATACGAGCAGTACTTC
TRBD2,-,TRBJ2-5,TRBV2,CASSEPGLAVQETQYF,TGTGCCAGCAGTGAACCGGGACTAGCGGTCCAAGAGACCCAGTACTTC
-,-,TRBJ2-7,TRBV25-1,CASSGPWYGEQYF,TGTGCCAGCAGTGGCCCTTGGTACGGCGAGCAGTACTTC
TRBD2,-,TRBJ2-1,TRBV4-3,CASSRAGGPFSEQFF,TGCGCCAGCAGCCGGGCGGGAGGGCCTTTTTCTGAGCAGTTCTTC
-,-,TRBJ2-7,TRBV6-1,CASSGGSYEQYF,TGTGCCAGCAGTGGCGGCAGCTACGAGCAGTACTTC
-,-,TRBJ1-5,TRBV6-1,CASRTQAGGNQPQHF,TGTGCCAGCAGGACACAGGCGGGGGGAAATCAGCCCCAGCATTTT
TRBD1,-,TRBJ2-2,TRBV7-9,CASRPLGGADTGELFF,TGTGCCAGCAGACCCCTAGGGGGCGCGGACACCGGGGAGCTGTTTTTT
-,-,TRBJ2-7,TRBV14,CASSQSGLGEQYF,TGTGCCAGCAGCCAATCGGGACTCGGCGAGCAGTACTTC
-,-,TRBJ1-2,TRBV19,CASTSSRDLLYGYTF,TGTGCCAGTACCTCATCCCGGGACTTACTTTATGGCTACACCTTC